This T cell receptor (beta chain) was recorded in a study of cytomegalovirus exposure and HLA in healthy donors. General study findings and limits: Previously analyzed data showed that most TCR beta V segments were productive at a frequency of about 87% or about 30%.

To note about this clone: Its antigen remains unidentified.

The germline CDR1 and CDR2 sequences are DFQATT and SNEGSKA (reference sequence). The V and J ends lost 8 bases and 4 bases respectively, with 9 bases between them. This CDR3 contains 10 residues. All donors participated as healthy donors of bone marrow. Primers for the PCR totalled 60 Vbeta and 13 Jbeta. Assay used: immunoSEQ multiplex PCR; TCRdb lists only in-frame clones, some missing. The sample contains approximately 100,000 clones, over 65% of which appear only once. V and J are TRBV20-1 and TRBJ2-7; TRBD2 is a possible D gene (6 bases). The sample consisted of PBMCs. The sequence was collected from a woman between 35 and 50 years old in good health and CMV-seronegative. The CDR3 bases are TGCAGTTCCGGGAGATACGAGCAGTACTTC. Encoded protein: CSSGRYEQYF.